Listed here are 4 T cell receptor beta chains from one sample, sequenced in a study of technical replicates of blood from a handful of donors (dated by TCRdb to the late 2010s). Preparation of the library involved the immunoSEQ multiplex PCR assay. Held by TCRdb, this immuneACCESS table contains in-frame sequences only and omits some clones. Under half of the omission traces to an unresolved V gene where checked; the cause of the rest is unknown. This sample lists 55,000 to 65,000 clones; around 97% were detected once. The leading ten clones occupy 0.15% to 0.25% of the sample. The sample was T cells isolated from PBMCs. These receptors came from a human donor in good health.

The chain employs TRBV28 and TRBJ1-2, with D possibly TRBD1 on 5 matching bases. Germline CDR1 reads MDHEN; CDR2 reads SYDVKM. V was trimmed by 6 bases and J by 8 bases, leaving 13 bases between them. The CDR3 is 12 amino acids. CDR3 sequence (DNA): TGTGCCAGCAGCTACTTACGGGGGGGCTACACCTTC. It yields the protein CASSYLRGGYTF.

V gene TRBV21-1 combines with J gene TRBJ1-1; the table gives TRBD1 as D, unverified against the DNA. TRBV21-1 is labeled a pseudogene. The CDR3 consists of 18 residues. The CDR3 DNA reads TGTGCCAGCAGCAAAGGAGACCGGGACAGGGGATCGGACACTGAAGCTTTCTTT. Translated: CASSKGDRDRGSDTEAFF.

The chain employs TRBV19 and TRBJ2-1, with 10 bases that match TRBD2. The CDR3 contains 15 residues. Germline V gives CDR1 LNHDA, CDR2 SQIVND (reference sequence). J was trimmed by 5 bases and V by 7 bases; bases with no gene match: 8. As DNA, the CDR3 is TGTGCCAGTATTCAAAGCGGGGGGGCCGACAATGAGCAGTTCTTC. Translation: CASIQSGGADNEQFF.

The chain couples TRBV6-1 to TRBJ2-5; 8 bases are a match to TRBD1. Germline CDR1 is MNHNS and CDR2 is SASEGT. This CDR3 is built from 15 residues. V lost 1 base, J lost 5 bases, and 6 bases stayed unmatched. CDR3 nucleotides: TGTGCCAGCAGTGAAGAGGACAGGGCTGCGGAGACCCAGTACTTC. This translates into CASSEEDRAAETQYF.